One sample yielded the 18 T cell receptor beta chains listed below, sequenced in a study of T cells in Graves' hyperthyroidism and ophthalmopathy. Amplified regions were TCR beta CDR3 sequences from RNA transcripts. HTBI primers were used for first-round RT-PCR of the TCR CDR3. Each CDR3 protein gets one entry after TCRdb re-called the multiplex PCR reads with MiXCR. This sample has 300,000 to 350,000 distinct CDR3 sequences, with roughly 18% found just once. The sample comprised blood. Source of these receptors: a woman in her forties or fifties with Graves' hyperthyroidism.

This clonotype has at least ten counts. This chain links TRBV19 with TRBJ1-1, with D perhaps matching TRBD1 (5 bases). The CDR3 length is 19 residues. Germline lookup yields CDR1 LNHDA and CDR2 SQIVND (reference sequence). V lost 1 base, J lost 1 base, and 22 bases lay in between. The CDR3 nucleotides are TGTGCCAGTAGTATAGGGCCTACCCTCGGACAACGATCGAACACTGAAGCTTTCTTT. Amino acid sequence: CASSIGPTLGQRSNTEAFF.

This clonotype has a count of ten or more. The rearrangement joins TRBV20-1 to TRBJ2-7; 9 bases match TRBD1. Germline V gene data show CDR1 as DFQATT and CDR2 as SNEGSKA (reference sequence). V dropped 1 base and J dropped 4; count of bases not matched to a gene: 8. The CDR3 has 15 residues. The CDR3 is CSARVGTGQGYEQYF. CDR3 nucleotide sequence: TGCAGTGCTAGAGTAGGAACTGGACAGGGGTACGAGCAGTACTTC.

This clonotype was seen many times. The chain combines TRBV27 with TRBJ2-3, with D unclear. CDR1 and CDR2 from the germline V gene are MNHEY and SMNVEV (reference sequence). With 4 bases removed from V and 0 bases from J, the gap between germline ends came to 5 bases. The CDR3 contains 13 residues. CDR3 residues: CASSSFSTDTQYF. Here the CDR3 DNA reads TGTGCCAGCAGTTCATTTAGCACAGATACGCAGTATTTT.

This clonotype was counted many times. This chain links TRBV3-1 with TRBJ1-1; a weak D match, TRBD1 (6 bases). Trimming pared 1 base from V and 10 bases from J, leaving 13 bases between. Germline loops: CDR1 LGHDT, CDR2 YNNKEL (reference sequence). This CDR3 spans 13 amino acids. CDR3 nucleotide sequence: TGTGCCAGCAGCCAAGCATTTGAAGGGGGAGCTTTCTTT. This sequence encodes CASSQAFEGGAFF.

This clonotype has more than one count but fewer than ten. The CDR3 nucleotides read TGTGCCAGCAGCCAATGGGGCTCTGGGGAGACCCAGTACTTC. Its protein product is CASSQWGSGETQYF. The J gene is TRBJ2-5, the V gene TRBV3-1, with D perhaps TRBD1 (5 bases). CDR1 is LGHDT and CDR2 is YNNKEL in the germline V gene (reference sequence). Between the trimmed V and J ends, which lost 2 bases and 5 bases, there was a span of 12 bases. The CDR3 is 14 residues long.

This clonotype was detected a few times. The genes are TRBV10-2 and TRBJ2-5, with D unclear. V was trimmed by 7 bases and J by 5 bases, leaving 5 bases between them. The CDR3 loop spans 10 amino acids. Per the germline V gene, CDR1 is WSHSY and CDR2 is SAAADI. CDR3 region: CASKLETQYF. CDR3 coding DNA: TGCGCCAGCAAATTGGAGACCCAGTACTTC.

This clonotype was detected many times. The rearrangement joins TRBV20-1 to TRBJ2-1; D may be TRBD2 (6 bases). The CDR3 is 11 amino acids. The germline gives CDR1 DFQATT, CDR2 SNEGSKA (reference sequence). DNA of the CDR3: TGCAGCCCGGGGAGGAACAATGAGCAGTTCTTC. Translation gives CSPGRNNEQFF.

This clonotype was seen ten or more times. The chain couples TRBV2 to TRBJ2-7; D uncertain. Deletions cut 10 bases from V and 4 bases from J, with 14 bases between. Germline CDR1 SNHLY, CDR2 FYNNEI. The CDR3 is 12 residues long. The CDR3: CATFGLEYEQYV. The CDR3 bases are TGTGCCACCTTCGGGTTGGAGTACGAGCAGTACGTC.

This clonotype was counted only a few times. The germline gene is not matched at one end of the junction; a read error may be the cause. J is TRBJ2-2 and V is TRBV2, with 9 bases lining up with TRBD2. The CDR3 length is 16 residues. Looked up from germline, CDR1 is SNHLY and CDR2 is FYNNEI. Written as DNA, the CDR3 is TGTGCCAGCAGGGAAGCGGCTAGCGGGACTTCCGGGGAGCTGTTTTTT. Its translation: CASREAASGTSGELFF.

This clonotype is labeled medium-sized. The V gene is TRBV2, the J gene TRBJ1-2; perhaps TRBD1 as D (6 bases). V lost 1 base to trimming and J lost 5 bases, with 14 bases between them. There are 15 residues in the CDR3. Germline CDR1 reads SNHLY; CDR2 reads FYNNEI. The CDR3 nucleotides read TGTGCCAGCAGTGAAGAAGGCGGCAGGGGATATGGCTACACCTTC. Translation: CASSEEGGRGYGYTF.

Turning to this clonotype: A much larger clone is a single base away; this may be a read error. The V call is TRBV5-1, the J call TRBJ2-3; no clear D gene. CDR3 length: 15 residues. The V end was cut by 1 base, the J end by 2 bases, with 11 bases between. Per germline, CDR1 SGHRS and CDR2 YFSETQ. This chain's CDR3 is CASSLRRVDTDTQYF. Here the CDR3 DNA reads TGCGCCAGCAGCTTGAGACGGGTCGACACAGATACGCAGTATTTT.

V usage is TRBV20-1 and J usage is TRBJ2-1, with D tentatively TRBD1 (6 bases). The length of the CDR3 is 11 residues. Between the trimmed V and J ends, which lost 6 bases and 7 bases, there was a span of 10 bases. CDR1 and CDR2 from the germline V gene are DFQATT and SNEGSKA (reference sequence). The CDR3, as DNA: TGCAGTGCCAACAGGGAGAATGAGCAGTTCTTC. It yields the protein CSANRENEQFF.

V usage is TRBV29-1 and J usage is TRBJ1-2; 7 bases are shared with TRBD1. Germline CDR1 and CDR2: SQVTM and ANQGSEA. This CDR3 contains 12 residues. Trimming took 5 bases from V and 5 from J; bases not matched to a gene: 5. CDR3 region: CSVQTGTYGYTF. The DNA of the CDR3 is TGCAGCGTTCAGACAGGGACTTATGGCTACACCTTC.

The table lists this clonotype with a few counts. This chain links TRBV6-2 or TRBV6-3 with TRBJ2-1; the D is unclear. The germline gives CDR1 MNHEY, CDR2 SVGEGT. V gave up 4 bases and J gave up 9 bases, with 10 bases separating them. The CDR3 consists of 12 residues. The CDR3 reads CASSSRRVEQFF. The CDR3 nucleotides are TGTGCCAGCAGTTCTAGGCGCGTTGAGCAGTTCTTC.

This chain uses TRBV25-1 with TRBJ2-5; D is unclear. The CDR3 spans 12 residues. Germline CDR1 reads MGHDK; CDR2 reads SYGVNS. Trimming took off 0 bases at V and 1 base at J, with 0 bases between the two ends. CDR3 protein: CASSEYQETQYF. The CDR3 DNA reads as TGTGCCAGCAGTGAATACCAAGAGACCCAGTACTTC.

This chain uses TRBV12-5 with TRBJ1-1, with unresolved D. In germline, CDR1 is LGHNT, CDR2 FRNRAP. Trimming removed 3 bases from V and 11 bases from J, with 10 bases in between. The CDR3 loop spans 11 amino acids. This CDR3 reads CASGLELEAFF. The CDR3 DNA follows: TGTGCTAGTGGTTTAGAATTGGAGGCTTTCTTT.

This clonotype was seen repeatedly, ten times or more. The chain uses TRBV7-2 and TRBJ2-5; the match to TRBD1 covers 8 bases. This CDR3 is built from 16 residues. Germline lookup yields CDR1 SGHTA and CDR2 FQGNSA. V was clipped by 5 bases and J by 5 bases; unmatched bases: 13. CDR3 amino acids: CASSARSRGRVETQYF. CDR3 coding DNA: TGTGCCAGCAGCGCAAGGTCCAGGGGGCGGGTTGAGACCCAGTACTTC.

Ten or more counts support this clonotype. This chain uses TRBV2 with TRBJ2-3, with 11 bases lining up with TRBD2. The CDR3 consists of 14 residues. Germline V gene sequence: CDR1 SNHLY, CDR2 FYNNEI. Trimming took 6 bases from V and 8 from J; bases not matched to a gene: 7. The DNA for the CDR3 is TGTGCCAGCAGGGGGACTAGCGGCCCTGGTACGCAGTATTTT. Its protein product is CASRGTSGPGTQYF.